This entry lists 25 T cell receptor beta chains sequenced from one sample in a study of neurological immune-mediated disorders. TCRdb analysed the 5' RACE reads with MiXCR anew, one entry per CDR3 protein. The profile shows around 23,000 distinct CDR3 sequences, 13% of them singletons. Input material: PBMCs. These receptors were collected from a woman between 40 and 50 years old with HTLV-1-associated myelopathy (HAM/TSP).

This clonotype was detected ten times or more. The chain carries TRBV7-3 and TRBJ1-6; D might be TRBD1 (6 bases). Trimming removed 1 base from V and 6 bases from J, with 10 bases in between. This CDR3 spans 15 amino acids. Germline CDR1 reads SGHTA; CDR2 reads FQGTGA. The DNA of the CDR3 is TGTGCCAGCAGCTTAAGCAGGGGAGGTAATTCACCCCTCCACTTT. As protein: CASSLSRGGNSPLHF.

This clonotype was recorded at least ten times. The chain combines TRBV11-2 with TRBJ1-2; unclear D gene. This CDR3 is built from 13 residues. Germline assignment: CDR1 SGHAT and CDR2 FQNNGV. The V end was cut by 1 base, the J end by 8 bases, with 11 bases between. CDR3 loop: CASSLGLVRGYTF. The CDR3 DNA is TGTGCCAGCAGCTTAGGACTAGTACGAGGCTACACCTTC.

This clonotype is judged medium-sized. The chain combines TRBV5-1 with TRBJ2-1, with 13 positions matching TRBD2. Per germline, CDR1 SGHRS and CDR2 YFSETQ. This CDR3 has 16 amino acids. The J segment lost 3 bases and the V segment lost 4 bases, leaving 4 bases of the junction unmatched. The CDR3: CASSRTSGGHYNEQFF. CDR3 coding DNA: TGCGCCAGCAGCAGGACTAGCGGGGGCCACTACAATGAGCAGTTCTTC.

This clonotype was picked up many times. This chain uses TRBV12-3 or TRBV12-4 with TRBJ2-2; maybe TRBD2 (6 bases). The ends were cut back, 3 bases at V and 7 bases at J, with 15 bases in the middle. The CDR3 spans 15 residues. The CDR3: CASSFQGLSGGELFF. In DNA form, the CDR3 reads TGTGCCAGCAGTTTTCAGGGCCTTAGCGGCGGGGAGCTGTTTTTT.

This clonotype was seen at least ten times. CDR3 loop: CSVPTGTRGSYEQYF. The CDR3 DNA reads as TGCAGTGTTCCGACAGGGACTAGGGGTTCCTACGAGCAGTACTTC. The V gene is TRBV20-1, the J gene TRBJ2-7, with D tentatively TRBD2 (8 bases). The CDR3 has 15 residues. V shed 7 bases and J shed 1 base, with 20 bases lying between them. Per the germline V gene, CDR1 is DFQATT and CDR2 is SNEGSKA (reference sequence).

This clonotype was recorded at least ten times. The chain is built from TRBV2 and TRBJ2-7, with a weak D call TRBD2 (5 bases). CDR1 is SNHLY, CDR2 FYNNEI, per germline. V gave up 6 bases and J gave up 5 bases, with 20 bases separating them. The CDR3 is made up of 15 amino acids. In nucleotides, the CDR3 is TGTGCCAGCAGCACCTCGGCGGGCAGATCCGACGAGCAGTACTTC. Translation: CASSTSAGRSDEQYF.

At least ten counts were recorded for this clonotype. The J gene is TRBJ2-5, the V gene TRBV5-1; a possible D gene is TRBD1 (6 bases). The germline V and J ends were trimmed by 4 bases and 4 bases, with 20 bases remaining between them. The germline CDR1 and CDR2 sequences are SGHRS and YFSETQ. The CDR3 has 16 residues. CDR3 nucleotide sequence: TGCGCCAGCAGCCCAAAGGCACAGGGCCTGGGAGAGACCCAGTACTTC. Translation gives CASSPKAQGLGETQYF.

In its sample, this clonotype was seen many times. This chain links TRBV5-1 with TRBJ2-5; 8 bases line up with TRBD2. The junction had 7 bases not matched to a gene; V was cut back by 0 bases and J by 3 bases. This CDR3 has 16 amino acids. CDR1 and CDR2 from the germline V gene are SGHRS and YFSETQ. CDR3 residues: CASSLEGRGGEETQYF. CDR3 nucleotides: TGCGCCAGCAGCTTGGAAGGTCGGGGGGGCGAAGAGACCCAGTACTTC.

This clonotype was observed at least ten times. This chain links TRBV5-6 with TRBJ1-1; possibly TRBD1 for D (5 bases). This CDR3 spans 13 amino acids. Trimming stripped 4 bases from V and 2 bases from J, with 9 bases between. Germline V gene lookup returns CDR1 SGHDT and CDR2 YYEEEE. The CDR3 bases are TGTGCCAGCAGCGACAGCTTAAACACTGAAGCTTTCTTT. As protein: CASSDSLNTEAFF. Using reference TRBV5-6 and TRBJ1-1 for the parts outside the CDR3, the full variable domain is DAGVTQSPTHLIKTRGQQVTLRCSPKSGHDTVSWYQQALGQGPQFIFQYYEEEERQRGNFPDRFSGHQFPNYSSELNVNALLLGDSALYLCASSDSLNTEAFFGQGTRLTVV.

This clonotype was counted many times. The CDR3, as DNA: TGCGCCAGCAGCTTGGACGGGAGGAACACCGGGGAGCTGTTTTTT. This translates into CASSLDGRNTGELFF. The chain is built from TRBV5-1 and TRBJ2-2, with D possibly TRBD2 on 6 matching bases. Germline V gene data show CDR1 as SGHRS and CDR2 as YFSETQ. V lost 0 bases, J lost 1 base, and 7 bases lay in between. The CDR3 has 15 residues.

This clonotype is medium-sized (0.01 to 0.1%) in the sample. V and J are TRBV5-1 and TRBJ2-2, with D maybe TRBD1 (6 bases). V was trimmed by 4 bases and J by 4 bases, leaving 14 bases between them. This CDR3 region has 15 residues. The germline V gene encodes CDR1 SGHRS and CDR2 YFSETQ. The chain's CDR3 is CASSHDRSGTGELFF. CDR3 nucleotide sequence: TGCGCCAGCAGCCACGACAGGTCGGGCACCGGGGAGCTGTTTTTT.

There are many counts of this clonotype. The rearrangement joins TRBV20-1 to TRBJ2-7; 7 nucleotides line up with TRBD1. V shed 3 bases and J 0 bases; nucleotides not matched to a gene: 11. Germline V lookup: CDR1 DFQATT, CDR2 SNEGSKA (reference sequence). The CDR3 is made up of 16 amino acids. The CDR3 protein is CSARGPTGSSSYEQYF. CDR3 nucleotides: TGCAGTGCTAGGGGACCGACAGGGTCGAGCTCCTACGAGCAGTACTTC.

This clonotype appeared many times. The chain joins TRBV5-1 to TRBJ1-3; 7 bases map to TRBD1. Germline V gives CDR1 SGHRS, CDR2 YFSETQ. This CDR3 is 16 amino acids long. Losses at the gene ends were 3 bases for V and 0 bases for J; bases not matched to a gene: 6. As DNA, the CDR3 is TGCGCCAGCAGCTCCGGGACAGCCCTCTCTGGAAACACCATATATTTT. Amino acids: CASSSGTALSGNTIYF. Variable domain in full (rest from reference TRBV5-1 and TRBJ1-3): KAGVTQTPRYLIKTRGQQVTLSCSPISGHRSVSWYQQTPGQGLQFLFEYFSETQRNKGNFPGRFSGRQFSNSRSEMNVSTLELGDSALYLCASSSGTALSGNTIYFGEGSWLTVV.

J is TRBJ2-3 and V is TRBV23-1; 11 nucleotides match TRBD2. TRBV23-1 counts as an open reading frame of uncertain function. The trim removed 6 bases at V and 3 bases at J, leaving 5 bases unmatched. The length of the CDR3 is 15 residues. The CDR3: CASRPTSGKTDTQYF. Written as DNA, the CDR3 is TGCGCCAGCAGACCGACTAGCGGGAAGACAGATACGCAGTATTTT.

This clonotype has a count of ten or more. The chain couples TRBV5-6 to TRBJ2-3; D gene unclear. Trimming shortened V by 4 bases and J by 0 bases, and 15 bases separated the two germline ends. This CDR3 is built from 16 residues. The V gene's germline CDR1 is SGHDT and CDR2 YYEEEE. The CDR3, as DNA: TGTGCCAGCAGCCCGACATATCCGTCTAGCACAGATACGCAGTATTTT. Protein product: CASSPTYPSSTDTQYF.

This clonotype was observed many times. J is TRBJ2-6 and V is TRBV5-1; D not resolved. The CDR3 totals 17 residues. Germline V CDR1 and CDR2: SGHRS, YFSETQ. V shed 2 bases and J shed 0 bases, with 12 bases lying between them. The CDR3 DNA reads as TGCGCCAGCAGCTTAGGCCAGCTCCGCTCTGGGGCCAACGTCCTGACTTTC. Its protein product is CASSLGQLRSGANVLTF.

This clonotype was seen repeatedly, ten times or more. CDR3 loop: CASSLAAGTRRGETQYF. The CDR3 coding sequence is TGTGCCAGCAGCTTAGCGGCTGGGACTAGAAGGGGAGAGACCCAGTACTTC. The gene calls are TRBV7-2 and TRBJ2-5; the match to TRBD2 covers 8 bases. The CDR3 is 17 residues long. The germline gives CDR1 SGHTA, CDR2 FQGNSA. The ends lost 0 bases at V and 4 bases at J; junction bases unmatched: 10. Together with reference TRBV7-2 and TRBJ2-5, the CDR3 gives the full variable domain: GAGVSQSPSNKVTEKGKDVELRCDPISGHTALYWYRQSLGQGLEFLIYFQGNSAPDKSGLPSDRFSAERTGGSVSTLTIQRTQQEDSAVYLCASSLAAGTRRGETQYFGPGTRLLVL.

This clonotype counts as medium-sized. The CDR3 reads CASSTGQGSNSPLHF. The DNA of the CDR3 is TGCGCCAGCAGCACCGGACAGGGGAGCAATTCACCCCTCCACTTT. This sequence joins TRBV5-1 and TRBJ1-6; TRBD1 matches 9 bases. Germline CDR1 reads SGHRS; CDR2 reads YFSETQ. The CDR3 is 15 residues long. The trim removed 4 bases at V and 7 bases at J, leaving 6 bases unmatched.

By share, this clonotype ranks as medium-sized. The chain couples TRBV20-1 to TRBJ1-5, with 9 bases matching TRBD1. The junction had 7 bases not matched to a gene; V was cut back by 1 base and J by 3 bases. CDR3 length: 16 amino acids. CDR1 is DFQATT, CDR2 SNEGSKA, per germline (reference sequence). CDR3 coding DNA: TGCAGTGCTAGAGTTCGGACAGGGGCGGACAATCAGCCCCAGCATTTT. The encoded protein is CSARVRTGADNQPQHF.

This clonotype was observed at least ten times. The chain has TRBV12-3 or TRBV12-4 and TRBJ2-5; D unclear. Trimming cost V 11 bases and J 6 bases, with 13 bases left between them. This CDR3 contains 11 residues. Here the CDR3 DNA reads TGTGCCGCCTCTAAAGGGCAGACCCAGTACTTC. It specifies CAASKGQTQYF.

This clonotype came up many times. In DNA form, the CDR3 reads TGTGCCAGCAGCTTAGGGCGGGAGGATTACGAGCAGTACTTC. Translating it yields CASSLGREDYEQYF. The chain joins TRBV7-2 to TRBJ2-7; TRBD2 agrees at 8 bases. The junction had 3 bases not matched to a gene; V was cut back by 1 base and J by 4 bases. From germline, CDR1 is SGHTA and CDR2 FQGNSA. The CDR3 consists of 14 residues.

This clonotype was picked up many times. The rearrangement links TRBV14 to TRBJ2-2; no definite D call. CDR1 is SGHDN and CDR2 is FVKESK in the germline V gene. V lost 6 bases and J 2 bases, leaving 7 bases between the germline ends. The CDR3 totals 13 residues. CDR3 DNA: TGTGCCAGCAGTCGCTCTAACACCGGGGAGCTGTTTTTT. Its protein product is CASSRSNTGELFF.

This clonotype was seen at least ten times. CDR3 amino acids: CASSFDSYSNQPQHF. CDR3 DNA sequence: TGCGCCAGCAGCTTCGACAGCTATAGCAATCAGCCCCAGCATTTT. J is TRBJ1-5 and V is TRBV5-1; the D gene is possibly TRBD1 (5 bases). CDR3 size: 15 residues. Germline CDR1 and CDR2: SGHRS and YFSETQ. The germline V and J ends were trimmed by 2 bases and 0 bases, with 9 bases remaining between them.

This clonotype occurred many times. J is TRBJ2-1 and V is TRBV7-9, with 9 nucleotides matching TRBD2. With V trimmed by 5 bases and J by 3 bases, 8 bases remained unmatched. CDR1 SEHNR and CDR2 FQNEAQ come from the germline V gene (reference sequence). The CDR3 contains 16 residues. As DNA, the CDR3 is TGTGCCAGCAGCCGCGAGCTAGCGGGGCGCTACAATGAGCAGTTCTTC. Residues: CASSRELAGRYNEQFF.

In its sample, this clonotype was seen a few times. V and J are TRBV2 and TRBJ2-7; D uncertain. The length of the CDR3 is 10 residues. Germline V gene lookup returns CDR1 SNHLY and CDR2 FYNNEI. V was pared by 4 bases and J by 4 bases, with 2 bases between. The CDR3 region has the DNA TGTGCCAGCAGTGGTTACGAGCAGTACGTC. Its protein is CASSGYEQYV.